Below are 21 T cell receptor beta chains sequenced from a single sample in a study of blood T cell repertoires in COVID-19. Sequenced by immunoSEQ multiplex PCR; TCRdb stores in-frame clones only, minus some. The table records a few hundred thousand clones, more than 75% of them present only once. Sequenced input: peripheral blood. The receptors shown here come from a woman in her seventies with active or convalescent COVID-19.

This chain connects TRBV19 to TRBJ1-2; no definite D call. V shed 5 bases and J shed 0 bases, with 10 bases lying between them. The CDR3 length is 14 residues. CDR1 and CDR2 (germline): LNHDA, SQIVND (reference sequence). CDR3 bases: TGTGCCAGTAGTGCAAGTCTAGCTAACTATGGCTACACCTTC. Translation: CASSASLANYGYTF.

In DNA, the CDR3 is TGTGCCAGCAGTTATTGGGCAGGAGGATCCTACGAGCAGTACTTC. The encoded protein is CASSYWAGGSYEQYF. V is TRBV6-2 or TRBV6-3 and J is TRBJ2-7, with D maybe TRBD2 (5 bases). The CDR3 is 15 amino acids. Trimming took off 3 bases at V and 1 base at J, with 13 bases between the two ends. Germline values: CDR1 MNHEY, CDR2 SVGEGT.

The rearrangement links TRBV5-8 to TRBJ1-3; D is unresolved. Trimming left V 2 bases short and J 0 bases short, with 6 bases between. The length of the CDR3 is 14 residues. Germline V gene lookup returns CDR1 SGHTS and CDR2 YDEGEE. The CDR3 nucleotides read TGTGCCAGCAGCTTTCCGGGCTCTGGAAACACCATATATTTT. It encodes CASSFPGSGNTIYF.

The chain uses TRBV27 and TRBJ1-4; D gene ambiguous. The germline V and J ends were trimmed by 5 bases and 0 bases, with 16 bases remaining between them. CDR1 MNHEY and CDR2 SMNVEV come from the germline V gene (reference sequence). This CDR3 is 17 amino acids long. In nucleotides, the CDR3 is TGTGCCAGCAGTCCTATGGGAGAGGGTACAACTAATGAAAAACTGTTTTTT. Amino acids: CASSPMGEGTTNEKLFF.

This clone has just a few counts. The chain carries TRBV2 and TRBJ2-7; 7 bases match TRBD1. With 5 bases clipped from V and 5 bases from J, the junction kept 9 bases outside the gene matches. This CDR3 region has 14 residues. The germline V gene encodes CDR1 SNHLY and CDR2 FYNNEI. CDR3: CASSLDRVGNEQYF. CDR3 bases: TGTGCCAGCAGTCTCGACAGGGTCGGTAACGAGCAGTACTTC.

The chain combines TRBV6-4 with TRBJ2-7; 8 positions match TRBD1. J gave up 3 bases and V 3 bases, and 16 bases lay outside the gene matches. CDR1 is MRHNA, CDR2 SNTAGT, per germline. CDR3 length: 18 amino acids. The CDR3 sequence: CASSESRSRTGCYYEQYF. The CDR3 bases are TGTGCCAGCAGTGAGTCGCGATCTAGGACAGGGTGTTACTACGAGCAGTACTTC.

V usage is TRBV27 and J usage is TRBJ2-7; TRBD1 matches 7 bases. Germline V gives CDR1 MNHEY, CDR2 SMNVEV (reference sequence). The CDR3 loop spans 16 amino acids. V was clipped by 5 bases and J by 3 bases; unmatched bases: 13. Here the CDR3 reads CASSVLRDRKNYEQYF. CDR3 in DNA: TGTGCCAGCAGTGTGCTCCGGGACAGAAAAAACTACGAGCAGTACTTC.

The rearrangement joins TRBV19 to TRBJ1-5; D may be TRBD1 (5 bases). The CDR3 consists of 14 residues. Per the germline V gene, CDR1 is LNHDA and CDR2 is SQIVND (reference sequence). Trimming removed 5 bases at V and 5 bases at J, with 13 bases between. The CDR3 nucleotides are TGTGCCAGTAGTTCTCGGGGGGGGGATCAGCCCCAGCATTTT. Its translation is CASSSRGGDQPQHF.

As DNA, the CDR3 is TGTGCCAGCAAGGGGGAGGGTACAGGTGAAGCTTTCTTT. Translation gives CASKGEGTGEAFF. The gene calls are TRBV2 and TRBJ1-1, with D tentatively TRBD1 (6 bases). The CDR3 contains 13 residues. The germline CDR1 and CDR2 sequences are SNHLY and FYNNEI. The germline V and J ends were trimmed by 7 bases and 7 bases, with 16 bases remaining between them.

The rearrangement joins TRBV7-9 to TRBJ1-1; no definite D call. The V gene lost 3 bases and the J gene lost 5 bases, with 13 bases spanning the gap. The length of the CDR3 is 14 residues. The germline gives CDR1 SEHNR, CDR2 FQNEAQ (reference sequence). The CDR3 loop is CASSFGRRGTEAFF. CDR3 DNA sequence: TGTGCCAGCAGCTTCGGCAGGCGAGGGACTGAAGCTTTCTTT.

The chain combines TRBV7-2 with TRBJ1-5; D is unclear. CDR1 and CDR2 from the germline V gene are SGHTA and FQGNSA. CDR3 length: 15 residues. Trimming took off 1 base at V and 0 bases at J, with 7 bases between the two ends. The CDR3 coding sequence is TGTGCCAGCAGCTTAGGGTACAGTAGCAATCAGCCCCAGCATTTT. Translated: CASSLGYSSNQPQHF.

The genes are TRBV28 and TRBJ1-1; no firm D call. From germline, CDR1 is MDHEN and CDR2 SYDVKM. The CDR3 length is 14 residues. Trimming left V 7 bases short and J 5 bases short, with 17 bases between. In DNA form, the CDR3 reads TGTGCCAGCATCACCCATGGTGGGAGTACTGAAGCTTTCTTT. Encoded protein: CASITHGGSTEAFF.

This clone came up once. The chain employs TRBV6-5 and TRBJ1-1; D remains ambiguous. Trimming shortened V by 8 bases and J by 3 bases, and 16 bases separated the two germline ends. This CDR3 is built from 14 residues. Germline V lookup: CDR1 MNHEY, CDR2 SVGAGI. The CDR3 bases are TGTGCCAGCCGCTCTAGAGGTGGAGACACTGAAGCTTTCTTT. It codes for CASRSRGGDTEAFF.

The chain combines TRBV18 with TRBJ2-2; no definite D call. CDR1 and CDR2 from the germline V gene are KGHSH and LQKENI. V lost 3 bases to trimming and J lost 5 bases, with 10 bases between them. This CDR3 contains 14 residues. CDR3 sequence reads: CASSPYATTGELFF. CDR3 bases: TGTGCCAGCTCACCGTACGCTACGACCGGGGAGCTGTTTTTT.

V and J are TRBV11-3 and TRBJ1-1; TRBD1 aligns across 10 bases. The CDR3 extends over 13 amino acids. V was pared by 7 bases and J by 5 bases, with 4 bases of the junction left unmatched. Germline CDR1 SGHNT, CDR2 YENEEA. Here the CDR3 reads CASKGQGTTEAFF. Here the CDR3 DNA reads TGTGCCAGCAAGGGACAGGGGACTACTGAAGCTTTCTTT.

This chain uses TRBV7-9 with TRBJ1-6; TRBD1 is a possible D gene (5 bases). The germline V gene has CDR1 SEHNR and CDR2 FQNEAQ (reference sequence). CDR3 length: 12 residues. The V and J ends lost 7 bases and 10 bases respectively, with 11 bases between them. CDR3 bases: TGTGCCAGCACCTGGGGGGAATCACCCCTCCACTTT. Residues: CASTWGESPLHF.

The chain links TRBV7-8 to TRBJ1-1; possible D gene TRBD1, 6 bases. Germline CDR1 SGHVS, CDR2 FQNEAQ. This CDR3 region has 17 residues. With 2 bases removed from V and 3 bases from J, the gap between germline ends came to 19 bases. Written as DNA, the CDR3 is TGTGCCAGCAGCTTAATGGGGGGGGGCCCTTGGGACACTGAAGCTTTCTTT. Translating gives CASSLMGGGPWDTEAFF.

The chain links TRBV2 to TRBJ1-1, with unresolved D. The germline V gene encodes CDR1 SNHLY and CDR2 FYNNEI. Deletions cut 5 bases from V and 2 bases from J, with 12 bases between. The CDR3 extends over 14 amino acids. CDR3 amino acids: CASSPMAKNTEAFF. In nucleotides, the CDR3 is TGTGCCAGCAGTCCGATGGCCAAAAACACTGAAGCTTTCTTT.

The chain combines TRBV19 with TRBJ2-1, with TRBD2 identical over 12 bases. V gave up 5 bases and J gave up 7 bases; unmatched junction bases: 9. CDR1 LNHDA and CDR2 SQIVND come from the germline V gene (reference sequence). The CDR3 runs to 16 residues. CDR3 nucleotides: TGTGCCAGTAGTTCAGACCTAGCGGGGGGGCCGAATGAGCAGTTCTTC. It encodes CASSSDLAGGPNEQFF.

The chain recombines TRBV4-3 with TRBJ1-2, with a tentative D call TRBD1 (5 bases). This CDR3 has 14 amino acids. V was trimmed by 0 bases and J by 7 bases, leaving 12 bases between them. CDR1 is LGHNA and CDR2 is YSLEER in the germline V gene. The CDR3 here is CASSQDTQGLGYTF. CDR3 coding DNA: TGCGCCAGCAGCCAAGATACCCAGGGCCTTGGCTACACCTTC.

This chain links TRBV27 with TRBJ1-4; D gene ambiguous. Trimming took off 3 bases at V and 2 bases at J, with 10 bases between the two ends. Germline V gene data show CDR1 as MNHEY and CDR2 as SMNVEV (reference sequence). The CDR3 contains 15 residues. The CDR3 DNA follows: TGTGCCAGCAGTTTGGGTGGCAGGACTAATGAAAAACTGTTTTTT. Amino acid sequence: CASSLGGRTNEKLFF.